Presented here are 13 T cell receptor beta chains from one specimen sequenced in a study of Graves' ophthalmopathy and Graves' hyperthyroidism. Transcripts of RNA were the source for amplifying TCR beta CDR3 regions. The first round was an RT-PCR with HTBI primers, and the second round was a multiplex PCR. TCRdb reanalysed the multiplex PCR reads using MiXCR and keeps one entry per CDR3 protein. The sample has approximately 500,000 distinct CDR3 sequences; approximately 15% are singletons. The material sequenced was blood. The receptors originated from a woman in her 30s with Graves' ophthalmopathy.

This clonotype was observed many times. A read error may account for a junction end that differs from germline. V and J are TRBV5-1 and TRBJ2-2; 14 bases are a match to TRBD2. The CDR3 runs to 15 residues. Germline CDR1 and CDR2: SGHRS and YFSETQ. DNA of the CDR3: TGTGCCAGCAGTTTGGGACTAGCGGGGGCCGGGGAGCTGTTTTTT. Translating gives CASSLGLAGAGELFF.

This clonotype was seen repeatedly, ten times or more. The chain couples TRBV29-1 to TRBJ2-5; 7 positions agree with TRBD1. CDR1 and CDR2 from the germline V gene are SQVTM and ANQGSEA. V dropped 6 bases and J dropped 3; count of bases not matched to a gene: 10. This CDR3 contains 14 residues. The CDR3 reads CSVSSVTGEETQYF. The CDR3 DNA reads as TGCAGCGTCTCCTCCGTCACAGGGGAAGAGACCCAGTACTTC.

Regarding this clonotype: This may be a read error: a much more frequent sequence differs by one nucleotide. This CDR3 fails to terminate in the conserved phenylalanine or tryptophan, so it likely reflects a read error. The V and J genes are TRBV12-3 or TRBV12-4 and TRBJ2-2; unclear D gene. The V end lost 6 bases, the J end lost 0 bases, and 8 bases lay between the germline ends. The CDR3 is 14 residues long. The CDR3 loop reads CASRRGTNTGELFL. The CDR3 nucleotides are TGTGCCAGCAGACGCGGCACGAACACCGGGGAGCTGTTTTTG.

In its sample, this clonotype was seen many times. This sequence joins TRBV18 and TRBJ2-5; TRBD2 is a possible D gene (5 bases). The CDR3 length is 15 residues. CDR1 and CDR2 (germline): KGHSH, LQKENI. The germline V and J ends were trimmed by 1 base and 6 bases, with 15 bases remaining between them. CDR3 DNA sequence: TGTGCCAGCTCACCACTGCTCGGGAAGGCGAAGACCCAGTACTTC. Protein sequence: CASSPLLGKAKTQYF.

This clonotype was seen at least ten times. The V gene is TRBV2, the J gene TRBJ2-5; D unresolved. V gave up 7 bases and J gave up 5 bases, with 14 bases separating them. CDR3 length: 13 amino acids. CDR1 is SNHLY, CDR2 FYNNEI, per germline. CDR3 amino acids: CASTGPIGETQYF. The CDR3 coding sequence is TGTGCCAGCACCGGACCGATAGGGGAGACCCAGTACTTC.

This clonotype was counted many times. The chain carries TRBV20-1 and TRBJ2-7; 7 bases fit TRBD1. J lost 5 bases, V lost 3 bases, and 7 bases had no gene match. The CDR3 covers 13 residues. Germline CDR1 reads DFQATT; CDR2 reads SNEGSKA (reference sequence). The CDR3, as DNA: TGCAGTGCTAGGGACAGGTTTGAAGACGAGCAGTACTTC. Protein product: CSARDRFEDEQYF.

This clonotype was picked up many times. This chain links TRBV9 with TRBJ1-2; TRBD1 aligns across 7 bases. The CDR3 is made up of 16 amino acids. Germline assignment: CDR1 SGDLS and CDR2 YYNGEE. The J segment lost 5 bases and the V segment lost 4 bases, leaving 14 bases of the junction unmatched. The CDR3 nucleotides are TGTGCCAGCAGCCCTAGGGGGACAGAGGGGGATTATGGCTACACCTTC. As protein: CASSPRGTEGDYGYTF.

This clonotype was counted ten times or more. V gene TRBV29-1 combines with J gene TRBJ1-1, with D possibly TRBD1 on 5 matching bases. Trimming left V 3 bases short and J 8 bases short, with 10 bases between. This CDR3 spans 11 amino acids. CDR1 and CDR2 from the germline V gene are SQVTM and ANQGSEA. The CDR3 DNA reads TGCAGCGTTGAGCCACAGGACGAAGCTTTCTTT. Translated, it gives CSVEPQDEAFF.

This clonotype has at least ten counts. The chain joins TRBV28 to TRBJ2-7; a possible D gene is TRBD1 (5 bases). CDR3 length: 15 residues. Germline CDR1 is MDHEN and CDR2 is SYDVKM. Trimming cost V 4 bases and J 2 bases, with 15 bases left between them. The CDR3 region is CASSSVGARAYEQYF. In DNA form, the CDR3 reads TGTGCCAGCAGTTCGGTTGGGGCTCGCGCCTACGAGCAGTACTTC.

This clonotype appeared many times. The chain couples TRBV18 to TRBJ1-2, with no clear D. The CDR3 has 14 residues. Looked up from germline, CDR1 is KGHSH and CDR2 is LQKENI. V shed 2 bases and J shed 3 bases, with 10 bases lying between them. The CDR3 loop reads CASSPYREDYGYTF. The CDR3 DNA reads TGTGCCAGCTCACCATATCGGGAGGACTATGGCTACACCTTC.

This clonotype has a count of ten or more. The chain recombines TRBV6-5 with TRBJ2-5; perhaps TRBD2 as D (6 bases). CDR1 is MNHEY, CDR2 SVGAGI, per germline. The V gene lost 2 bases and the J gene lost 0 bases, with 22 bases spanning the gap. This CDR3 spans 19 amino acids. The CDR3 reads CASSYGRGLTTQYQETQYF. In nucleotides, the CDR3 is TGTGCCAGCAGTTACGGGCGGGGACTCACAACCCAGTACCAAGAGACCCAGTACTTC.

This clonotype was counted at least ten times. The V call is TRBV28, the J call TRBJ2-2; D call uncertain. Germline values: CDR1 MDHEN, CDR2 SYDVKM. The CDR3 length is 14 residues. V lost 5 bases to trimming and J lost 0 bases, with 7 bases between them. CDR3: CASSTRANTGELFF. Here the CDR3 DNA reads TGTGCCAGCAGTACCCGAGCGAACACCGGGGAGCTGTTTTTT.

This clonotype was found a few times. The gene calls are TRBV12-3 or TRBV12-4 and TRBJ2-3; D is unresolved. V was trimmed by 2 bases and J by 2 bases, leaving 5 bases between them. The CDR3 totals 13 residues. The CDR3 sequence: CASSLRTTDTQYF. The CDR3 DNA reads TGTGCCAGCAGTTTACGTACCACAGATACGCAGTATTTT.